This TCR beta chain derives from a study of blood T cell repertoires in COVID-19. Regarding this clone: Other DNA sequences in the sample encode the same CDR3.

Germline V gene data show CDR1 as MDHEN and CDR2 as SYDVKM. The CDR3 sequence is 14 residues long. V trimming: 3 bases; J trimming: 1 base; junction bases outside the gene matches: 3. Profiled with immunoSEQ multiplex PCR; TCRdb holds only in-frame clones, not every one. The sample lists fewer than 200,000 clones, around nine tenths occurring once. Sequenced material: peripheral blood. This receptor was taken from a woman aged 70-85 years with COVID-19, enrolled during active disease. This chain links TRBV28 with TRBJ2-7, with 7 bases that match TRBD2. CDR3 in DNA: TGTGCCAGCAGTTTGCTGGGGGGGTCCTACGAGCAGTACTTC. Its translation is CASSLLGGSYEQYF.